The entry that follows covers one T cell receptor beta chain sequence. These data originate in a study of T cells in Graves' hyperthyroidism and ophthalmopathy. Researchers amplified the TCR beta CDR3 regions from RNA transcripts. The primer set for the first-round RT-PCR of the TCR CDR3 was HTBI. Via MiXCR, TCRdb re-called the multiplex PCR reads, giving one row per CDR3 protein. The sample yields 450,000 to 550,000 distinct CDR3 sequences, approximately 25% seen once. V was trimmed by 3 bases and J by 2 bases, leaving 11 bases between them. The CDR3 has 14 residues. Germline V gene sequence: CDR1 LNHDA, CDR2 SQIVND (reference sequence).

This clonotype originated in a woman between 25 and 40 years old with Graves' ophthalmopathy. The sequencing sample was made of blood. The chain uses TRBV19 and TRBJ2-7; D is ambiguous. In DNA form, the CDR3 reads TGTGCCAGTAGTATGTCCGACGGTACCTACGAGCAGTACTTC. Translated, it gives CASSMSDGTYEQYF. The full variable domain, completed using reference TRBV19 and TRBJ2-7, is DGGITQSPKYLFRKEGQNVTLSCEQNLNHDAMYWYRQDPGQGLRLIYYSQIVNDFQKGDIAEGYSVSREKKESFPLTVTSAQKNPTAFYLCASSMSDGTYEQYFGPGTRLTVT.